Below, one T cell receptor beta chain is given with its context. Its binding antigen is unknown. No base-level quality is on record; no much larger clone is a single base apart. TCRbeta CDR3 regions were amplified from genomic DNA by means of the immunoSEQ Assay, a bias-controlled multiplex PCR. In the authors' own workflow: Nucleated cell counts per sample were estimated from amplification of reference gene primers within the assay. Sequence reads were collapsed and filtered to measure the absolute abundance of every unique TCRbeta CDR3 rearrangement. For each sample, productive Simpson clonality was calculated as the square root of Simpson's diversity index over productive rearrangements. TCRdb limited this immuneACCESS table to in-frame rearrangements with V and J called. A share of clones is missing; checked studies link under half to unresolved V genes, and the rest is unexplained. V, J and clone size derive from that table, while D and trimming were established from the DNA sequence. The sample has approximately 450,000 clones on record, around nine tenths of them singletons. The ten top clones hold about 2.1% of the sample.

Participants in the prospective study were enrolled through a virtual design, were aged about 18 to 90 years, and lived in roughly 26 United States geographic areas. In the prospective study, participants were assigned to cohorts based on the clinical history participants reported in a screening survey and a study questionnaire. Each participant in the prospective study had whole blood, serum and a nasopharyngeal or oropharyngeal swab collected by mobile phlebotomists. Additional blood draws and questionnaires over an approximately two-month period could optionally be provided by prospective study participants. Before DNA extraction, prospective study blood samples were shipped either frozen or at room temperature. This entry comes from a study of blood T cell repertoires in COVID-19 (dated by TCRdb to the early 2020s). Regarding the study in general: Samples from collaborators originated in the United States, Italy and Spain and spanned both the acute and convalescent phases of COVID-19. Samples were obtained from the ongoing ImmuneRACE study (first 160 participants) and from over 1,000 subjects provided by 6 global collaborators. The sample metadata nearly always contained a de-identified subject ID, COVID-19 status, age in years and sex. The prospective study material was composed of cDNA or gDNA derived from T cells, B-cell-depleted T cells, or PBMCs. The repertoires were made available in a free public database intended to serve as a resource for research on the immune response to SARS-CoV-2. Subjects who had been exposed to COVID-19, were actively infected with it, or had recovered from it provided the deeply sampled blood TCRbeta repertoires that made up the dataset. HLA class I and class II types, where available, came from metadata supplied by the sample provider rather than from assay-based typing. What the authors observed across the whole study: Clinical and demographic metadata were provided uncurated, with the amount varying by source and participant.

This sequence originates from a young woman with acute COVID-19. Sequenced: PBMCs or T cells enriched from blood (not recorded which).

The DNA sequence is given as TGTGCCAGTAGTACTGTCGGGACAGGGACTCAGCCCCAGCATTTT. This yields the protein CASSTVGTGTQPQHF. The V and J genes are TRBV19 and TRBJ1-5; 9 nucleotides in the junction match TRBD1. From V the trimming removes 4 bases and from J it removes 6 bases, while the gene matches leave 7 bases of the junction unaccounted for. The CDR3 spans 15 residues, from the cysteine through the phenylalanine. Just the 45-base CDR3 DNA is kept, in frame starting at base 1. The germline V gene (reference sequence) sets CDR1 to LNHDA and CDR2 to SQIVND.